This section outlines one T cell receptor beta chain sequence together with its context. Its cognate antigen is unknown. These data belong to a study of T cell responses to AZD1222 COVID-19 vaccine. Libraries were prepared by immunoSEQ multiplex PCR; TCRdb keeps only in-frame clonotypes and omits some of them. The repertoire includes about 110,000 clones, about 85% of them detected once, and around 3% sits in the top ten. The CDR3 runs to 17 residues. CDR1 and CDR2 from the germline V gene are MGHRA and YSYEKL. V shed 1 base, J shed 5 bases, and the junction held 11 bases outside the gene matches. Study-level points and caveats: The donor cohort was predominantly white British with a female majority, and clonal diversity may have been underestimated. Repertoires were sampled only after the peak T cell response.

The sequences come from peripheral blood, collected on day 0 of AZD1222 vaccination. The sequence came from an adult in good health. The chain uses TRBV4-1 and TRBJ2-5, with 9 positions matching TRBD2. Here the CDR3 reads CASSQGGRGRASETQYF. The CDR3 bases are TGCGCCAGCAGCCAAGGGGGCCGCGGGAGGGCAAGTGAGACCCAGTACTTC.